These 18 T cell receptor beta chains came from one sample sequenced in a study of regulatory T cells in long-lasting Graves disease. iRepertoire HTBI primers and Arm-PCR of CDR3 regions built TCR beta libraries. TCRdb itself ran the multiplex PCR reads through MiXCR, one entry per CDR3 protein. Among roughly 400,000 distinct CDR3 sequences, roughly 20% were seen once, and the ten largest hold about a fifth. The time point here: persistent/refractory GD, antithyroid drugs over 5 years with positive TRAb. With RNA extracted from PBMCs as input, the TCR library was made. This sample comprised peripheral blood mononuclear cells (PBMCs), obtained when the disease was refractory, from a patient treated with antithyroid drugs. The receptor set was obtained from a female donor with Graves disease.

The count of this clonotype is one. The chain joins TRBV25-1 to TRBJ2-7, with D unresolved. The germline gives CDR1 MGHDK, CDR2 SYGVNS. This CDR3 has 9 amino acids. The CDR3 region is CPPSYEQYF. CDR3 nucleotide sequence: TGTCCTCCCAGCTACGAGCAGTACTTC.

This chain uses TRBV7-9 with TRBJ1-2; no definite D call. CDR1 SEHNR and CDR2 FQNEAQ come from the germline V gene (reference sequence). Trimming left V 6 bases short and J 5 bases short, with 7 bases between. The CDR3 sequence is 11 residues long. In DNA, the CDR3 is TGTGCCAGCAGTGACCGGTATGGCTACACCTTC. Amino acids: CASSDRYGYTF.

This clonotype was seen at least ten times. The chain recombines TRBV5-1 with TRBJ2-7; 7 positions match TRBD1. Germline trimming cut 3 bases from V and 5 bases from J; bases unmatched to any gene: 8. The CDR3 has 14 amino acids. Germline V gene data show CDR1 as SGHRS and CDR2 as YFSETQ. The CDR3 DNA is TGCGCCAGCAGCTCAGGGGGAAGGGGCCACGAGCAGTACTTC. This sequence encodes CASSSGGRGHEQYF.

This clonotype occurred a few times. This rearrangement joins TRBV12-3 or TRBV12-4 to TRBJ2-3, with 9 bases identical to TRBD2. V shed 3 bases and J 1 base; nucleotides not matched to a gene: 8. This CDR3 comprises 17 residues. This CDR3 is CASSFLRLAGRTDTQYF. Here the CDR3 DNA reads TGTGCCAGCAGTTTCCTAAGGCTAGCGGGACGCACAGATACGCAGTATTTT.

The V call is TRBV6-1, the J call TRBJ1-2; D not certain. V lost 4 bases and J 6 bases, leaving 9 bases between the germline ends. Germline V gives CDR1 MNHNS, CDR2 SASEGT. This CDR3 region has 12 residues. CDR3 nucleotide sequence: TGTGCCAGCAGTGGCCTCCTGAATGGCTACACCTTC. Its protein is CASSGLLNGYTF.

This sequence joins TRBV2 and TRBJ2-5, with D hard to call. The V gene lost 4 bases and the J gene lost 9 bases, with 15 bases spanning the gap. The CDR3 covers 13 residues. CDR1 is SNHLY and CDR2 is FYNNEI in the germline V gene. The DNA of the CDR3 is TGTGCCAGCAGTGTGACCCCCAAATCGGCCCAGTACTTC. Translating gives CASSVTPKSAQYF.

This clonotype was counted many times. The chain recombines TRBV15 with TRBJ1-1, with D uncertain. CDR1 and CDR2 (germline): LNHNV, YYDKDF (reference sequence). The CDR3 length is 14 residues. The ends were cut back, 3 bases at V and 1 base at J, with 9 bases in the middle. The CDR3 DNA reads TGTGCCACCAGCAGCCCCGGGGAGAACACTGAAGCTTTCTTT. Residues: CATSSPGENTEAFF.

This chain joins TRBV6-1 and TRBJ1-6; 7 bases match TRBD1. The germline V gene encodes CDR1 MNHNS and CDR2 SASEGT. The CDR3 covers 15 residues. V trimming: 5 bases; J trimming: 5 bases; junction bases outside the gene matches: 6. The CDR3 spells CASSYRQGDNSPLHF. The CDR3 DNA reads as TGTGCCAGCAGTTACCGACAGGGTGATAATTCACCCCTCCACTTT.

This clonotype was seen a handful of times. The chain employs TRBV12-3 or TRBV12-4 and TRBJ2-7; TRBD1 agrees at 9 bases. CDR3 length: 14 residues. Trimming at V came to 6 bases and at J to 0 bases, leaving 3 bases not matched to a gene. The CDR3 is CASSRTGVSYEQYF. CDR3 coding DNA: TGTGCCAGCAGCAGGACAGGGGTCTCCTACGAGCAGTACTTC.

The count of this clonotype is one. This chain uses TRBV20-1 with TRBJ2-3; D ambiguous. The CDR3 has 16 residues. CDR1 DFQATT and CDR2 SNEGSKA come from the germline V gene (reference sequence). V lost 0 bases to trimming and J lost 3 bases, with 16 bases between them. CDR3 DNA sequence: TGCAGTGCTAGAGATGTTAGTCCGGTCAAAACAGATACGCAGTATTTT. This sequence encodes CSARDVSPVKTDTQYF.

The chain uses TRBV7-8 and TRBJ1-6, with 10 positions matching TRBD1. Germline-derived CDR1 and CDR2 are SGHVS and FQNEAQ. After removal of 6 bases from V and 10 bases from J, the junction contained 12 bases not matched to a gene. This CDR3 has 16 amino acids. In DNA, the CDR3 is TGTGCCAGCAGTCATACCCGGGACAGGGGAAAGTCACCCCTCCACTTT. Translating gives CASSHTRDRGKSPLHF. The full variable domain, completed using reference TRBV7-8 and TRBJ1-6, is GAGVSQSPRYKVAKRGQDVALRCDPISGHVSLFWYQQALGQGPEFLTYFQNEAQLDKSGLPSDRFFAERPEGSVSTLKIQRTQQEDSAVYLCASSHTRDRGKSPLHFGNGTRLTVT.

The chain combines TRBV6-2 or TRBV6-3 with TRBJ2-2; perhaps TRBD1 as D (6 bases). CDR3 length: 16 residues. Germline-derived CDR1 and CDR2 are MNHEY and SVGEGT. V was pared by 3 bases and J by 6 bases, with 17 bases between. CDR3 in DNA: TGTGCCAGCAGTTATTACCAGGGGAAGAGGGCCGGGGAGCTGTTTTTT. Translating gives CASSYYQGKRAGELFF.

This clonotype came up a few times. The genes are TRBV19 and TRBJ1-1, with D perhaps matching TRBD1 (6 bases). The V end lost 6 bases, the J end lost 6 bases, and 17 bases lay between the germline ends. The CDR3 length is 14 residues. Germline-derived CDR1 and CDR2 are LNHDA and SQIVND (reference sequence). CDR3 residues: CASSSEVGGAEAFF. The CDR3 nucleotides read TGTGCCAGTAGCTCCGAGGTTGGGGGCGCTGAAGCTTTCTTT.

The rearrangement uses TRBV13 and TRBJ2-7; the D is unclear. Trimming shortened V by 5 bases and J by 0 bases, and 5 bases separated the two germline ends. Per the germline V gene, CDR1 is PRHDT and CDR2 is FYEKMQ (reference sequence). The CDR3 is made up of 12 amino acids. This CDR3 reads CASSIHSYEQYF. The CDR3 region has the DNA TGTGCCAGCAGCATACACTCCTACGAGCAGTACTTC.

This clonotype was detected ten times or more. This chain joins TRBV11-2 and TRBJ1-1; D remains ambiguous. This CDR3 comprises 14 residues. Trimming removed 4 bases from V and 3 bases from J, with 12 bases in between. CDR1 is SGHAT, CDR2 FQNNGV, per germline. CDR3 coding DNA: TGTGCCAGCAGCTCCTCCCTATGGGACACTGAAGCTTTCTTT. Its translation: CASSSSLWDTEAFF.

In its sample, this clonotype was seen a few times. CDR3 nucleotides: TGCAGTGCTAGAGAGGGGACCCAAAACACTGAAGCTTTCTTT. Encoded protein: CSAREGTQNTEAFF. The genes are TRBV20-1 and TRBJ1-1, with D perhaps matching TRBD1 (5 bases). Germline CDR1 reads DFQATT; CDR2 reads SNEGSKA (reference sequence). This CDR3 region has 14 residues. V was shortened by 0 bases and J by 2 bases, with 10 bases between the two germline ends.

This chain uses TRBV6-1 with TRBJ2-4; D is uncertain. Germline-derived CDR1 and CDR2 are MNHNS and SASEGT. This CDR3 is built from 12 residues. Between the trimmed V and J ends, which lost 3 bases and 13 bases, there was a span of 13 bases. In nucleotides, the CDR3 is TGTGCCAGCAGTGAGGTGGCCGCGAGGCAGTACTTC. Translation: CASSEVAARQYF.

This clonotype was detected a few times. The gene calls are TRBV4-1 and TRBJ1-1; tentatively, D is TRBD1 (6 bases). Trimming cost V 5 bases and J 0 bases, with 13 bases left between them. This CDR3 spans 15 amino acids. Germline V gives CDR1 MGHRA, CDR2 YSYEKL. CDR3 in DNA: TGCGCCAGCAGCGATATTGGGACACTGAACACTGAAGCTTTCTTT. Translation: CASSDIGTLNTEAFF.